The T cell receptor (beta chain) described here comes from a study of cytomegalovirus exposure and HLA in healthy donors. In the case of this clone: Its antigen is unidentified.

V lost 4 bases, J lost 3 bases, and 19 bases lay in between. Germline lookup yields CDR1 MGHRA and CDR2 YSYEKL. This CDR3 comprises 17 residues. Whole-study findings and limits: An Asian-associated ancestry cluster reportedly showed fewer N-insertions than the approximately 620-donor mean in a later analysis. Common viral pathogens were later found to be apparently linked to several of the most significant clusters.

PCR primers comprised 60 Vbeta and 13 Jbeta primers. Assay: immunoSEQ multiplex PCR; the TCRdb copy retains only in-frame clones and omits some. The data hold 150,000 to 200,000 clones, with roughly 85% observed a single time. The receptor comes from a woman between 45 and 65 years old in good health and CMV-seronegative. The sequenced sample consisted of PBMCs. This chain uses TRBV4-1 with TRBJ2-4, with D possibly TRBD2 on 7 matching bases. The CDR3 nucleotides read TGCGCCAGCAGCCCTGGGGGGGGCGGGGCGGGCAAAAACATTCAGTACTTC. Its translation: CASSPGGGGAGKNIQYF.